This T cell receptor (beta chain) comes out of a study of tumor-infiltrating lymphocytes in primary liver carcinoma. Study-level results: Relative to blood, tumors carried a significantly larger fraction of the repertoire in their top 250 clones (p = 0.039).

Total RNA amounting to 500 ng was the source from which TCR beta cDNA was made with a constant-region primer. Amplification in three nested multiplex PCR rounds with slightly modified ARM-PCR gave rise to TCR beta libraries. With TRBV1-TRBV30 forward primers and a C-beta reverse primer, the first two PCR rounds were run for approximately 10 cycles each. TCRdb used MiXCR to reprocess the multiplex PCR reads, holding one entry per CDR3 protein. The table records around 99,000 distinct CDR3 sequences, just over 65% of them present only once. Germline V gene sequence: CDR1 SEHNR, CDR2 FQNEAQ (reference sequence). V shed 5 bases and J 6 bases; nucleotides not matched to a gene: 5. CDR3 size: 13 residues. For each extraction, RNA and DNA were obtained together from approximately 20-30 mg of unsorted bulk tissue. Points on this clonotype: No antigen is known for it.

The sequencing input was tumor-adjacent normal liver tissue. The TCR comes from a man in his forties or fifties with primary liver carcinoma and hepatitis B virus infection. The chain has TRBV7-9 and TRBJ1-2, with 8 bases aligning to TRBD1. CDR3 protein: CASSVGQGNGYTF. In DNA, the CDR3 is TGTGCCAGCAGCGTCGGACAGGGAAATGGCTACACCTTC. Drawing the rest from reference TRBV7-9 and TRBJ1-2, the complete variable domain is DTGVSQNPRHKITKRGQNVTFRCDPISEHNRLYWYRQTLGQGPEFLTYFQNEAQLEKSRLLSDRFSAERPKGSFSTLEIQRTEQGDSAMYLCASSVGQGNGYTFGSGTRLTVV.